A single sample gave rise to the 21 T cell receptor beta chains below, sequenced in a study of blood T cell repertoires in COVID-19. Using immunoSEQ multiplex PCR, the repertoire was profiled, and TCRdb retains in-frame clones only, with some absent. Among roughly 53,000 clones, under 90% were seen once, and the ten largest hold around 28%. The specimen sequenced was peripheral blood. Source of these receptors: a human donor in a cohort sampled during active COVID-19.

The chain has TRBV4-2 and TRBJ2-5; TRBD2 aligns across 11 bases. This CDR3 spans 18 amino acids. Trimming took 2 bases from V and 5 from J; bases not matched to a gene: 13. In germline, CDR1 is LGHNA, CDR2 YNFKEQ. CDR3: CASSQSFFSGRAGETQYF. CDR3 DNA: TGTGCCAGCAGCCAAAGTTTTTTTAGCGGGAGGGCCGGGGAGACCCAGTACTTC.

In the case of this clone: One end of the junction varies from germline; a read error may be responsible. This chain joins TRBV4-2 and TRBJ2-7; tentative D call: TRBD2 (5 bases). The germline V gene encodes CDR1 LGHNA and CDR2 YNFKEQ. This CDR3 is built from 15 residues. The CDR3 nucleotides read TGTGCCAGCAGCCAAGATAACCCTAGCTCCCACGAGCAGTACTTC. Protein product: CASSQDNPSSHEQYF.

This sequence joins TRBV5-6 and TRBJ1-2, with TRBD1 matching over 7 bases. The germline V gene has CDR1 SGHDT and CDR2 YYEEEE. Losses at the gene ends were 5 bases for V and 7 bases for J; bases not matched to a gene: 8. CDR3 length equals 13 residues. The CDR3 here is CASSARGRRGYTF. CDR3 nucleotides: TGTGCCAGCAGTGCCAGGGGGAGACGTGGCTACACCTTC. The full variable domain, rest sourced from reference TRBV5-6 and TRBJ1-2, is DAGVTQSPTHLIKTRGQQVTLRCSPKSGHDTVSWYQQALGQGPQFIFQYYEEEERQRGNFPDRFSGHQFPNYSSELNVNALLLGDSALYLCASSARGRRGYTFGSGTRLTVV.

CDR3 in DNA: TGTGCCAGCAGCCGCTGGCAGGGCCCGTATGGCTACACCTTC. Its translation is CASSRWQGPYGYTF. The V call is TRBV6-5, the J call TRBJ1-2, with D perhaps matching TRBD1 (5 bases). This CDR3 spans 14 amino acids. V gave up 6 bases and J gave up 5 bases, with 16 bases separating them. Germline V gene data show CDR1 as MNHEY and CDR2 as SVGAGI.

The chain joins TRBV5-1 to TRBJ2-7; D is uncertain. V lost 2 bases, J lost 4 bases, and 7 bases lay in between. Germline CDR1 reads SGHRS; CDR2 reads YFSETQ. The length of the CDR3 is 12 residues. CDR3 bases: TGCGCCAGCAGCTTCCCGGGTTACGAGCAGTACTTC. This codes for CASSFPGYEQYF.

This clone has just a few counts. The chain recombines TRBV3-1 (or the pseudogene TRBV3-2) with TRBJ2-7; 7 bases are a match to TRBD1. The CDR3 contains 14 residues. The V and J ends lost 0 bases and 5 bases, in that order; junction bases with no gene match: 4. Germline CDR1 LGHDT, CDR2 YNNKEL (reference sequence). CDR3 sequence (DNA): TGTGCCAGCAGCCAAGAGTCGACAGGGCACGAGCAGTACTTC. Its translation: CASSQESTGHEQYF.

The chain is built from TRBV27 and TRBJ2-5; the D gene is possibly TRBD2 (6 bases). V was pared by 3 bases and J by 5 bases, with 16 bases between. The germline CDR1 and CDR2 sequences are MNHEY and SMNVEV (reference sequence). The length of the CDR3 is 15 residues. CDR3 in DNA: TGTGCCAGCAGTTTTATCGGGGGAGGTGTGGAGACCCAGTACTTC. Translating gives CASSFIGGGVETQYF.

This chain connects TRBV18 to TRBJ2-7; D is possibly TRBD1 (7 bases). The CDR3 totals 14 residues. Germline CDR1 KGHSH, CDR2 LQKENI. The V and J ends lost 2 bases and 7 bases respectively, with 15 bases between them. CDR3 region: CASSPGGGRGEQYF. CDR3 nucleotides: TGTGCCAGCTCACCAGGAGGGGGCCGCGGTGAGCAGTACTTC.

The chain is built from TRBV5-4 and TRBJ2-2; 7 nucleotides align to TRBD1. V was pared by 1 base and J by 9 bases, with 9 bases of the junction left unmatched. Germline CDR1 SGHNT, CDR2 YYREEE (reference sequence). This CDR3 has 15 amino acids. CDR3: CASSLRTGVGRELFF. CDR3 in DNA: TGTGCCAGCAGCTTGCGGACAGGCGTCGGGAGGGAGCTGTTTTTT.

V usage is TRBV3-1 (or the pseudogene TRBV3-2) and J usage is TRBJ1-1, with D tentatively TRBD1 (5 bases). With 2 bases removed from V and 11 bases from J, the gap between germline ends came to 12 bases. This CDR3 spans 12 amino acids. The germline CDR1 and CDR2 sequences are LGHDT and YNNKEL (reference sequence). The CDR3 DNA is TGTGCCAGCAGCCAACGTGATAGGGGCGCTTTCTTT. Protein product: CASSQRDRGAFF.

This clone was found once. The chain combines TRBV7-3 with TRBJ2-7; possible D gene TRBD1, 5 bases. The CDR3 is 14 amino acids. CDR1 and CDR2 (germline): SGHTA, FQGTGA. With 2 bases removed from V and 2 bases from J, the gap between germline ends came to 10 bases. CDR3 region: CASSLGDRTYEQYF. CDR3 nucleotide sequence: TGTGCCAGCAGCTTAGGAGACAGAACCTACGAGCAGTACTTC. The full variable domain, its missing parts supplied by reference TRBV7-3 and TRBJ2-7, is GAGVSQTPSNKVTEKGKYVELRCDPISGHTALYWYRQSLGQGPEFLIYFQGTGAADDSGLPNDRFFAVRPEGSVSTLKIQRTERGDSAVYLCASSLGDRTYEQYFGPGTRLTVT.

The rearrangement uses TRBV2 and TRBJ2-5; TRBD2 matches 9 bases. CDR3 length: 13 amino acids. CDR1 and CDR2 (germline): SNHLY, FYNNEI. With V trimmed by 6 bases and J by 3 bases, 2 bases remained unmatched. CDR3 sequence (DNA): TGTGCCAGCAGGGGACTAGCTAAAGAGACCCAGTACTTC. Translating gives CASRGLAKETQYF.

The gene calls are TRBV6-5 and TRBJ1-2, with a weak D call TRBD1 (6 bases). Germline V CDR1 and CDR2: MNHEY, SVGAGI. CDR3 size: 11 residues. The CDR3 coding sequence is TGTGCGACAGGAACTAACTATGGCTACACCTTC. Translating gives CATGTNYGYTF.

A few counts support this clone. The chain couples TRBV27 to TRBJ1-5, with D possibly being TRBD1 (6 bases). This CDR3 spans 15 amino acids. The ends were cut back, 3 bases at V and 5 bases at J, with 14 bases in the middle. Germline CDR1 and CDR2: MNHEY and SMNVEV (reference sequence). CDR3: CASSFAGAGDQPQHF. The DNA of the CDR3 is TGTGCCAGCAGTTTTGCGGGGGCTGGGGATCAGCCCCAGCATTTT.

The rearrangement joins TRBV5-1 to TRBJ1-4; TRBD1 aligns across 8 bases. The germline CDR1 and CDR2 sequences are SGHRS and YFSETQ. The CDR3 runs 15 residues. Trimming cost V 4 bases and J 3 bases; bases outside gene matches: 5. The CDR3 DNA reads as TGCGCCAGCAGCAACCCACAGGGGGCTAATGAAAAACTGTTTTTT. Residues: CASSNPQGANEKLFF.

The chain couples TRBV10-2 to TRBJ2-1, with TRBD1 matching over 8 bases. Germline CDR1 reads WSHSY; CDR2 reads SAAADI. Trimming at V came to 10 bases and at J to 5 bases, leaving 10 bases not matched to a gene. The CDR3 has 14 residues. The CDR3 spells CATHSGTGHNEQFF. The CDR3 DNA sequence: TGCGCCACCCACTCAGGGACAGGCCACAATGAGCAGTTCTTC.

The CDR3 loop is CASSLSGGAHEQYF. The CDR3 DNA reads as TGTGCCAGCAGCTTAAGCGGGGGGGCTCACGAGCAGTACTTC. V is TRBV7-3 and J is TRBJ2-7; 9 positions agree with TRBD2. Per the germline V gene, CDR1 is SGHTA and CDR2 is FQGTGA. V was pared by 1 base and J by 5 bases, with 3 bases of the junction left unmatched. The CDR3 consists of 14 residues.

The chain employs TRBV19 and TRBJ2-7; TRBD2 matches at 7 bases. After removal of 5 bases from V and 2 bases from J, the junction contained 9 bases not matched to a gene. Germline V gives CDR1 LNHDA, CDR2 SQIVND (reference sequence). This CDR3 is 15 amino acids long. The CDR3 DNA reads TGTGCCAGTAGTGATGACTCCAGCGGGGCCTACGAGCAGTACTTC. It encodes CASSDDSSGAYEQYF.

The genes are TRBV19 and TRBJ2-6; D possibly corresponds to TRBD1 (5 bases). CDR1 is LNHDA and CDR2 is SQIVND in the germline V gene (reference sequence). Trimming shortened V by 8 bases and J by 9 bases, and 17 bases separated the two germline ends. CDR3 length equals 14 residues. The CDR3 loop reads CASPPGPRGNVLTF. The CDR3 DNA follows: TGTGCCAGTCCCCCAGGGCCTAGGGGCAACGTCCTGACTTTC. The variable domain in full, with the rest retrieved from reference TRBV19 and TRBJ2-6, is DGGITQSPKYLFRKEGQNVTLSCEQNLNHDAMYWYRQDPGQGLRLIYYSQIVNDFQKGDIAEGYSVSREKKESFPLTVTSAQKNPTAFYLCASPPGPRGNVLTFGAGSRLTVL.

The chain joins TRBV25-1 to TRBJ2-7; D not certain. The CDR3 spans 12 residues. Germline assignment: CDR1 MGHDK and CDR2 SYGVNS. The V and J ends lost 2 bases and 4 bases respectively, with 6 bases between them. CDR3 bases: TGTGCCAGCAGTGAAAGAGCTTACGAGCAGTACTTC. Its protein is CASSERAYEQYF.

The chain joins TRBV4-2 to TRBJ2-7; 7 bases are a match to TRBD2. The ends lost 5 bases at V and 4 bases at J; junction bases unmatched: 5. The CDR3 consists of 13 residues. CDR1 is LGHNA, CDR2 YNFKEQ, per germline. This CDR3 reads CASSTRGEYEQYF. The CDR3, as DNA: TGTGCCAGCAGCACCCGGGGGGAGTACGAGCAGTACTTC.